Below are 9 T cell receptor beta chains sequenced from a single sample in a study of shared clonotypes between healthy human individuals. Only in-frame clones appear in the TCRdb table, and some are missing; sequencing was by immunoSEQ multiplex PCR. The table shows about a million clones, with approximately 75% occurring only once. Specimen: memory CD4+ T cells from PBMCs. Documented subset: CD45RA-negative fraction. The receptors stem from a man aged 18 to 29 in good health. Some clones in this sample may be carry-over from other donors' samples.

The table lists this clone with a few counts. The chain combines TRBV28 with TRBJ2-5; D gene ambiguous. The CDR3 sequence is 16 residues long. Germline V gives CDR1 MDHEN, CDR2 SYDVKM. V gave up 2 bases and J gave up 0 bases, with 13 bases separating them. CDR3 sequence reads: CASSLKQIMYQETQYF. The CDR3 DNA follows: TGTGCCAGCAGTTTAAAGCAGATAATGTACCAAGAGACCCAGTACTTC.

The table lists this clone with a few counts. J is TRBJ2-5 and V is TRBV9, with 16 bases matching TRBD2. The CDR3 spans 16 residues. Germline lookup yields CDR1 SGDLS and CDR2 YYNGEE. Germline trimming cut 3 bases from V and 5 bases from J; bases unmatched to any gene: 4. CDR3 in amino acids: CASSERGLAGGETQYF. The CDR3 bases are TGTGCCAGCAGCGAGAGGGGACTAGCGGGAGGGGAGACCCAGTACTTC.

The chain recombines TRBV11-3 with TRBJ2-2; 13 bases align to TRBD2. J lost 0 bases, V lost 5 bases, and 9 bases had no gene match. CDR3 length equals 19 residues. Germline V CDR1 and CDR2: SGHNT, YENEEA. For the CDR3, the DNA is TGTGCCAGCAGCCCACGTCAGGGACTAGCGGGACCGAACACCGGGGAGCTGTTTTTT. The encoded protein is CASSPRQGLAGPNTGELFF.

The CDR3 sequence is CASSSPAGGYETQYF. The CDR3 DNA sequence: TGTGCCAGCAGTTCCCCTGCGGGAGGGTATGAGACCCAGTACTTC. The chain employs TRBV28 and TRBJ2-5; TRBD2 matches at 9 bases. This CDR3 spans 15 amino acids. Germline V gives CDR1 MDHEN, CDR2 SYDVKM. Trimming at V came to 4 bases and at J to 5 bases, leaving 8 bases not matched to a gene. The full variable domain, with the rest looked up from reference TRBV28 and TRBJ2-5, is DVKVTQSSRYLVKRTGEKVFLECVQDMDHENMFWYRQDPGLGLRLIYFSYDVKMKEKGDIPEGYSVSREKKERFSLILESASTNQTSMYLCASSSPAGGYETQYFGPGTRLLVL.

The J gene is TRBJ1-5, the V gene TRBV19, with D unresolved. The CDR3 length is 15 residues. V dropped 1 base and J dropped 2 bases, with 9 bases sitting between them. Germline V gene data show CDR1 as LNHDA and CDR2 as SQIVND (reference sequence). The CDR3 is CASSIAAVRNQPQHF. The CDR3 nucleotides read TGTGCCAGTAGTATAGCGGCAGTCCGCAATCAGCCCCAGCATTTT.

With respect to this clone: Additional DNA sequences in this sample encode the identical CDR3. V is TRBV7-2 and J is TRBJ2-7; 10 bases agree with TRBD1. The junction had 5 bases not matched to a gene; V was cut back by 5 bases and J by 4 bases. CDR1 SGHTA and CDR2 FQGNSA come from the germline V gene. The CDR3 consists of 14 residues. The CDR3 DNA reads TGTGCCAGCAGCCCCGGGACAGGGGAATACGAGCAGTACTTC. It specifies CASSPGTGEYEQYF.

This rearrangement joins TRBV7-2 to TRBJ2-7; TRBD2 matches 7 bases. The CDR3 is 16 residues long. After removal of 3 bases from V and 2 bases from J, the junction contained 10 bases not matched to a gene. Germline CDR1 and CDR2: SGHTA and FQGNSA. The CDR3 sequence is CASSFASGGGPYEQYF. CDR3 coding DNA: TGTGCCAGCAGCTTCGCTAGCGGAGGAGGGCCCTACGAGCAGTACTTC.

The V and J genes are TRBV19 and TRBJ1-2, with a weak D call TRBD1 (6 bases). Trimming cost V 6 bases and J 3 bases, with 8 bases left between them. In germline, CDR1 is LNHDA, CDR2 SQIVND (reference sequence). This CDR3 spans 12 amino acids. The CDR3 DNA reads TGTGCCAGTAGACAGGGCCACTATGGCTACACCTTC. Translated: CASRQGHYGYTF.

The chain couples TRBV10-3 to TRBJ2-7, with D perhaps given as TRBD1 or TRBD2 (6 bases each). The V gene lost 7 bases and the J gene lost 1 base, with 17 bases spanning the gap. Germline assignment: CDR1 ENHRY and CDR2 SYGVKD. The CDR3 contains 15 residues. This CDR3 reads CAIMGGGAGSYEQYF. For the CDR3, the DNA is TGTGCCATCATGGGGGGCGGGGCGGGATCCTACGAGCAGTACTTC.